The present entry profiles one T cell receptor beta chain with its context. The authors built TCR beta libraries using iRepertoire HTBI primers and Arm-PCR of CDR3 regions. MiXCR, run by TCRdb on the multiplex PCR reads, gives a single entry per CDR3 protein. Among about 240,000 distinct CDR3 sequences listed, 20% to 25% were seen once. Noted time point: newly diagnosed GD, antithyroid drugs for less than 3 months. The authors made the TCR library using RNA they extracted from PBMCs. These data originate in a study of regulatory T cells in long-lasting Graves disease. Per the germline V gene, CDR1 is LNHNV and CDR2 is YYDKDF (reference sequence). The CDR3 runs to 14 residues. V was shortened by 0 bases and J by 0 bases, with 6 bases between the two germline ends.

This chain uses TRBV15 with TRBJ2-7; D call uncertain. This clonotype was obtained from a female donor with Graves disease. The source was peripheral blood mononuclear cells (PBMCs), collected at new diagnosis, from a patient treated with antithyroid drugs. The CDR3 DNA sequence: TGTGCCACCAGCAGAGAGTACACCTCCTACGAGCAGTACTTC. It is translated as CATSREYTSYEQYF.